Each of the 9 T cell receptor beta chains below was sequenced from the same sample in a study of vaccination and CD4 T cells after COVID-19. Their target antigens are unknown. Treatment specified: roughly nine-day PBMC culture with coronavirus spike peptide pools or control peptides (ViraFEST assay). The study sequenced cultured CD4+ T cell DNA using the Oncomine TCR Beta short-read assay. One entry per CDR3 protein, called by TCRdb with MiXCR from the PCR reads. The sample contains 10,000 to 15,000 distinct CDR3 sequences, roughly 60% of which appear only once. Input material: CD4+ T cells from blood, cultured in vitro. These receptors were obtained from a human donor who had recovered from COVID-19.

The genes are TRBV20-1 and TRBJ1-5, with no clear D. V was clipped by 1 base and J by 4 bases, with 8 bases between them. Germline lookup yields CDR1 DFQATT and CDR2 SNEGSKA (reference sequence). The CDR3 extends over 13 amino acids. The CDR3 protein is CSARASRNQPQHF. The CDR3 bases are TGCAGTGCTAGAGCTAGTAGAAATCAGCCCCAGCATTTT.

The V and J genes are TRBV2 and TRBJ1-1, with a weak D call TRBD1 (6 bases). Looked up from germline, CDR1 is SNHLY and CDR2 is FYNNEI. CDR3 length equals 15 residues. V lost 1 base and J lost 5, with 14 bases in between. This CDR3 reads CASSEGLMRGTEAFF. The CDR3 DNA reads TGTGCCAGCAGTGAAGGTCTGATGAGGGGGACTGAAGCTTTCTTT.

This clonotype came up a few times. A much larger clone differs from this one at a single base, so this may be a read error. V and J are TRBV7-2 and TRBJ2-2; 7 positions agree with TRBD1. From germline, CDR1 is SGHTA and CDR2 FQGNSA. The CDR3 length is 18 residues. The CDR3 coding sequence is TGTGCCAGCGGCTTAGTGTCGTCAGGGGGAGTATACACCGGGGAGCTGTTTTTT. This translates into CASGLVSSGGVYTGELFF.

The chain recombines TRBV6-1 with TRBJ1-2, with 10 bases aligning to TRBD1. Germline CDR1 reads MNHNS; CDR2 reads SASEGT. V lost 7 bases to trimming and J lost 2 bases; unmatched junction nucleotides: 10. This CDR3 region has 16 residues. The CDR3 spells CASTSDRGAPNYGYTF. For the CDR3, the DNA is TGTGCCAGCACCTCGGACAGGGGGGCCCCCAACTATGGCTACACCTTC.

The chain uses TRBV7-2 and TRBJ1-2; D might be TRBD1 (6 bases). This CDR3 is built from 14 residues. Trimming left V 5 bases short and J 8 bases short, with 18 bases between. From germline, CDR1 is SGHTA and CDR2 FQGNSA. The CDR3 sequence: CASSPWGGSEGYTF. CDR3 nucleotide sequence: TGTGCCAGCAGCCCATGGGGGGGCTCTGAAGGCTACACCTTC.

The chain couples TRBV27 to TRBJ1-1; the D gene is possibly TRBD1 (5 bases). This CDR3 region has 13 residues. CDR1 and CDR2 (germline): MNHEY, SMNVEV (reference sequence). V lost 6 bases and J lost 8, with 16 bases in between. CDR3 bases: TGTGCCAGCAGCCGCAGGTTCGGGGGGGAAGCTTTCTTT. Translating gives CASSRRFGGEAFF.

This clonotype was seen a handful of times. This CDR3 reads CAISEATGHGYTF. The CDR3 nucleotides are TGTGCCATCAGTGAGGCGACAGGGCATGGCTACACCTTC. The chain couples TRBV10-3 to TRBJ1-2; the match to TRBD1 covers 7 bases. The germline gives CDR1 ENHRY, CDR2 SYGVKD. The CDR3 is 13 residues long. Germline trimming cut 2 bases from V and 6 bases from J; bases unmatched to any gene: 3.

V is TRBV7-2 and J is TRBJ2-3; the D is unclear. Trimming shortened V by 5 bases and J by 4 bases, and 7 bases separated the two germline ends. This CDR3 has 12 residues. Per germline, CDR1 SGHTA and CDR2 FQGNSA. The CDR3 DNA follows: TGTGCCAGCAGCCAAGGCGCAGATACGCAGTATTTT. Protein product: CASSQGADTQYF.

The V call is TRBV20-1, the J call TRBJ2-2, with 10 bases matching TRBD2. CDR1 is DFQATT, CDR2 SNEGSKA, per germline (reference sequence). This CDR3 region has 15 residues. V was clipped by 2 bases and J by 5 bases; unmatched bases: 5. The CDR3 here is CSARRASGGTGELFF. Here the CDR3 DNA reads TGCAGTGCTAGAAGGGCTAGCGGGGGAACCGGGGAGCTGTTTTTT.